The T cell receptor beta chain described here comes from a study of control samples from healthy donors and cancer patients. The table came from immunoSEQ multiplex PCR; TCRdb's copy has only in-frame clones and leaves some out. The table records 130,000 or so clones, about 89% of them present only once. Sequences were obtained from blood. This TCR derives from a man between 18 and 35 years old in good health.

The CDR3 loop is CSARDAGIGYF. The CDR3 region has the DNA TGCAGTGCTAGAGATGCGGGGATAGGGTACTTC. The chain carries TRBV20-1 and TRBJ2-5; tentative D call: TRBD2 (6 bases). The V end lost 0 bases, the J end lost 13 bases, and 12 bases lay between the germline ends. The length of the CDR3 is 11 residues. Per germline, CDR1 DFQATT and CDR2 SNEGSKA (reference sequence).